This T cell receptor (beta chain) derives from a study of blood T cell repertoires in COVID-19. The V gene lost 4 bases and the J gene lost 0 bases, with 19 bases spanning the gap. This CDR3 comprises 18 residues. The germline gives CDR1 SGHAT, CDR2 FQNNGV. Produced via immunoSEQ multiplex PCR; TCRdb's table is partial and in-frame only. This sample has around 170,000 clones, with more than 80% found just once. The receptor's source is a man between 50 and 59 years old who had recovered from COVID-19. Sequencing was carried out using PBMCs or T cells enriched from blood (not recorded which). This chain uses TRBV11-2 with TRBJ2-1; a weak D match, TRBD2 (5 bases). CDR3 protein: CASSSPRGQHISYNEQFF. The CDR3 nucleotides read TGTGCCAGCAGCTCTCCTCGCGGGCAACACATCTCCTACAATGAGCAGTTCTTC.